Presented here are 18 T cell receptor beta chains from one specimen sequenced in a study of T-cell reconstitution after alpha-beta-depleted transplantation in children. Library preparation (for TCRbeta) was performed with unique molecular identifiers. One entry per CDR3 protein, called by TCRdb with MiXCR from the PCR reads. The sample has 200,000 to 250,000 distinct CDR3 sequences, roughly a quarter seen once. The sample in question was PBMCs, obtained before TCRalphabeta/CD19-depleted stem cell transplant. The source of these receptors is a girl under 10 years old with Fanconi anemia, due to receive a stem cell transplant.

Ten or more counts support this clonotype. J is TRBJ2-7 and V is TRBV12-3 or TRBV12-4; 7 nucleotides align to TRBD1. The CDR3 loop spans 14 amino acids. Trimming cost V 10 bases and J 2 bases; bases outside gene matches: 11. The CDR3 loop is CATSTGVLPYEQYF. In DNA, the CDR3 is TGTGCCACTTCAACAGGGGTCCTCCCCTACGAGCAGTACTTC.

This clonotype was recorded a few times. V usage is TRBV9 and J usage is TRBJ1-6; perhaps TRBD1 as D (5 bases). Germline CDR1 SGDLS, CDR2 YYNGEE. The CDR3 covers 14 residues. Trimming cost V 3 bases and J 4 bases, with 8 bases left between them. The CDR3 DNA reads as TGTGCCAGCAGCGCCGGGGCATATAATTCACCCCTCCACTTT. It yields the protein CASSAGAYNSPLHF.

This clonotype was seen repeatedly, ten times or more. V and J are TRBV10-3 and TRBJ2-7, with 10 bases lining up with TRBD1. The CDR3 spans 18 residues. Per the germline V gene, CDR1 is ENHRY and CDR2 is SYGVKD. Unmatched junction bases numbered 17, after V lost 6 bases and J lost 3 bases. The CDR3 spells CAISPTPTGTGAFYEQYF. The CDR3 DNA is TGTGCCATCAGCCCGACTCCCACCGGGACAGGGGCTTTCTACGAGCAGTACTTC.

This clonotype has just a few counts. The genes are TRBV24-1 and TRBJ1-1; D is uncertain. Germline V gives CDR1 KGHDR, CDR2 SFDVKD. There are 12 residues in the CDR3. V was shortened by 1 base and J by 2 bases, with 1 base between the two germline ends. CDR3 bases: TGTGCCACCAGTGATTTCAACACTGAAGCTTTCTTT. As protein: CATSDFNTEAFF.

This clonotype has only a few counts. This rearrangement joins TRBV6-4 to TRBJ2-1; D remains ambiguous. In germline, CDR1 is MRHNA, CDR2 SNTAGT. CDR3 length equals 13 residues. V was cut by 3 bases and J by 0 bases, with 3 bases left in between. DNA for the CDR3: TGTGCCAGCAGTGAAAGCTCCTACAATGAGCAGTTCTTC. This translates into CASSESSYNEQFF.

This clonotype has at least ten counts. The chain recombines TRBV6-6 with TRBJ2-1; 11 bases line up with TRBD2. Germline values: CDR1 MNHNY, CDR2 SVGAGI (reference sequence). CDR3 length: 15 residues. Trimming removed 5 bases from V and 7 bases from J; junction bases left unmatched: 7. As DNA, the CDR3 is TGTGCCAGCAGTCTCACTAGCGGGAGAGGGAATGAGCAGTTCTTC. Amino acid sequence: CASSLTSGRGNEQFF.

This clonotype was counted between two and nine times. For the CDR3, the DNA is TGCGCCAGCAGCTTGGATGGACTAGTGACGAACACCGGGGAGCTGTTTTTT. Protein: CASSLDGLVTNTGELFF. V usage is TRBV5-1 and J usage is TRBJ2-2, with 7 bases matching TRBD2. The CDR3 is made up of 17 amino acids. The V gene's germline CDR1 is SGHRS and CDR2 YFSETQ. The ends lost 0 bases at V and 0 bases at J; junction bases unmatched: 5.

This clonotype was seen ten or more times. This CDR3 reads CASSLVHNTGELFF. The CDR3 coding sequence is TGTGCCAGCAGTTTAGTCCACAACACCGGGGAGCTGTTTTTT. The chain combines TRBV12-3 or TRBV12-4 with TRBJ2-2; D gene uncertain. The CDR3 runs 14 residues. V shed 1 base and J shed 2 bases, with 5 bases lying between them.

The V gene is TRBV7-3, the J gene TRBJ2-1; D perhaps matches TRBD2 (5 bases). This CDR3 has 15 amino acids. Trimming left V 5 bases short and J 6 bases short, with 17 bases between. CDR1 and CDR2 from the germline V gene are SGHTA and FQGTGA. This chain's CDR3 is CASSPGNSAFNEQFF. The CDR3 DNA sequence: TGTGCCAGCAGCCCCGGGAATAGCGCGTTCAATGAGCAGTTCTTC.

The rearrangement joins TRBV5-1 to TRBJ2-1; 14 bases are a match to TRBD2. The CDR3 runs 17 residues. The J segment lost 7 bases and the V segment lost 0 bases, leaving 6 bases of the junction unmatched. Germline V gene data show CDR1 as SGHRS and CDR2 as YFSETQ. The CDR3 reads CASSLVPGLAGGNEQFF. DNA of the CDR3: TGCGCCAGCAGCTTGGTCCCTGGACTAGCGGGGGGTAATGAGCAGTTCTTC.

This chain joins TRBV10-3 and TRBJ2-5; D gene ambiguous. This CDR3 region has 11 residues. Germline CDR1 ENHRY, CDR2 SYGVKD. The V end lost 2 bases, the J end lost 7 bases, and 5 bases lay between the germline ends. CDR3 coding DNA: TGTGCCATCAGTGAGACTGGGACCCAGTACTTC. It codes for CAISETGTQYF.

There are many counts of this clonotype. The chain joins TRBV7-3 to TRBJ2-1; D not resolved. The CDR3 runs 13 residues. V lost 3 bases and J 13 bases, leaving 16 bases between the germline ends. The germline V gene encodes CDR1 SGHTA and CDR2 FQGTGA. The CDR3 loop reads CASSFEQRSAQFF. Written as DNA, the CDR3 is TGTGCCAGCAGCTTCGAACAGAGGTCCGCACAGTTCTTC. Filled out from reference TRBV7-3 and TRBJ2-1, the complete variable domain reads GAGVSQTPSNKVTEKGKYVELRCDPISGHTALYWYRQSLGQGPEFLIYFQGTGAADDSGLPNDRFFAVRPEGSVSTLKIQRTERGDSAVYLCASSFEQRSAQFFGPGTRLTVL.

The genes are TRBV10-3 and TRBJ2-4, with 9 nucleotides matching TRBD2. CDR3 length: 17 amino acids. CDR1 is ENHRY, CDR2 SYGVKD, per germline. Trimming at V came to 0 bases and at J to 7 bases, leaving 10 bases not matched to a gene. The CDR3: CAISESSSGTWGNIQYF. The CDR3 DNA follows: TGTGCCATCAGTGAGTCCTCTAGCGGGACCTGGGGGAACATTCAGTACTTC.

This clonotype was observed a few times. V and J are TRBV14 and TRBJ2-7, with D possibly being TRBD1 (6 bases). The CDR3 contains 14 residues. V lost 3 bases, J lost 3 bases, and 12 bases lay in between. Germline V gives CDR1 SGHDN, CDR2 FVKESK. DNA of the CDR3: TGTGCCAGCAGCCAGTGGGCAGGGGACTACGAGCAGTACTTC. Its protein product is CASSQWAGDYEQYF.

The rearrangement uses TRBV10-3 and TRBJ2-7; TRBD2 aligns across 8 bases. Germline V gene lookup returns CDR1 ENHRY and CDR2 SYGVKD. This CDR3 is 16 amino acids long. Trimming took 7 bases from V and 4 from J; bases not matched to a gene: 15. The CDR3 nucleotides are TGTGCCATCACCGCCTCCCCCGGGACTAGAGATTACGAGCAGTACTTC. Its protein product is CAITASPGTRDYEQYF.

The chain couples TRBV11-1 to TRBJ2-7, with D tentatively TRBD1 (5 bases). This CDR3 has 19 residues. V was pared by 2 bases and J by 2 bases, with 25 bases between. CDR1 and CDR2 (germline): SGHAT, FQDESV (reference sequence). The CDR3 loop is CASSLTGSQKRQPPYEQYF. The CDR3 DNA sequence: TGTGCCAGCAGCTTAACTGGTTCTCAGAAGAGACAGCCCCCCTACGAGCAGTACTTC.

The genes are TRBV5-1 and TRBJ2-2; TRBD2 is a possible D gene (6 bases). CDR3 size: 15 residues. Germline V lookup: CDR1 SGHRS, CDR2 YFSETQ. Deletions cut 4 bases from V and 3 bases from J, with 13 bases between. CDR3 loop: CASSPRRDDTGELFF. Here the CDR3 DNA reads TGCGCCAGCAGCCCCCGGAGGGACGACACCGGGGAGCTGTTTTTT. The entire variable domain, with the rest obtained from reference TRBV5-1 and TRBJ2-2, is as follows: KAGVTQTPRYLIKTRGQQVTLSCSPISGHRSVSWYQQTPGQGLQFLFEYFSETQRNKGNFPGRFSGRQFSNSRSEMNVSTLELGDSALYLCASSPRRDDTGELFFGEGSRLTVL.

The rearrangement uses TRBV7-3 and TRBJ2-3; D is possibly TRBD2 (5 bases). Deletions cut 0 bases from V and 2 bases from J, with 9 bases between. Germline CDR1 and CDR2: SGHTA and FQGTGA. The length of the CDR3 is 15 residues. CDR3 loop: CASSLTAANTDTQYF. CDR3 DNA: TGTGCCAGCAGCTTAACAGCGGCCAACACAGATACGCAGTATTTT. The full variable domain, completed using reference TRBV7-3 and TRBJ2-3, is GAGVSQTPSNKVTEKGKYVELRCDPISGHTALYWYRQSLGQGPEFLIYFQGTGAADDSGLPNDRFFAVRPEGSVSTLKIQRTERGDSAVYLCASSLTAANTDTQYFGPGTRLTVL.